This T cell receptor (beta chain) was captured by sequencing in a study of blood T cell repertoires in COVID-19. Sequencing was performed with immunoSEQ multiplex PCR; in TCRdb, only in-frame clones are kept and a portion is missing. Of 250,000 to 300,000 clones in the sample, around 90% were seen once. This CDR3 is built from 13 residues. The germline CDR1 and CDR2 sequences are LNHNV and YYDKDF (reference sequence). V lost 4 bases and J lost 7, with 14 bases in between. This chain links TRBV15 with TRBJ2-7; D gene unclear. This clonotype was sampled from a man over 45 with acute or convalescent COVID-19. The sample was peripheral blood. The CDR3 region is CATSMEPIGEQYF. The CDR3, as DNA: TGTGCCACCAGCATGGAGCCGATCGGGGAGCAGTACTTC.